This entry concerns a single T cell receptor beta chain. Each recovered donor of Cohort 3 presented with two negative PCRs, clearance, or symptom resolution. This entry is derived from a study of blood T cell repertoires in COVID-19. Turning to the study itself: From the United States, Italy and Spain came samples of acute and convalescent COVID-19. In each case, the material was cDNA or gDNA derived from T cells, B-cell-depleted T cells, or PBMCs.

There are 19 residues in the CDR3. Germline CDR1 is DFQATT and CDR2 is SNEGSKA (reference sequence). Trimming removed 3 bases at V and 8 bases at J, with 34 bases between. Under the authors' procedure: How many nucleated cells were present was estimated from reference gene primer amplification. Libraries were prepared by immunoSEQ multiplex PCR; TCRdb keeps only in-frame clonotypes and omits some of them. Clone size and the V and J calls come from that table; the DNA yielded D and trimming. This table has some 300,000 clones, 88% appearing once. Material for sequencing was PBMCs or T cells enriched from blood (not recorded which). This sequence joins TRBV20-1 and TRBJ1-2; D is unresolved. The TCR was taken from a woman in her 30s who had recovered from COVID-19. CDR3 in amino acids: CSASVSPGARGIPLPGYTF. The CDR3 coding sequence is TGCAGTGCTAGTGTATCTCCGGGTGCTCGGGGAATACCCCTCCCCGGCTACACCTTC.